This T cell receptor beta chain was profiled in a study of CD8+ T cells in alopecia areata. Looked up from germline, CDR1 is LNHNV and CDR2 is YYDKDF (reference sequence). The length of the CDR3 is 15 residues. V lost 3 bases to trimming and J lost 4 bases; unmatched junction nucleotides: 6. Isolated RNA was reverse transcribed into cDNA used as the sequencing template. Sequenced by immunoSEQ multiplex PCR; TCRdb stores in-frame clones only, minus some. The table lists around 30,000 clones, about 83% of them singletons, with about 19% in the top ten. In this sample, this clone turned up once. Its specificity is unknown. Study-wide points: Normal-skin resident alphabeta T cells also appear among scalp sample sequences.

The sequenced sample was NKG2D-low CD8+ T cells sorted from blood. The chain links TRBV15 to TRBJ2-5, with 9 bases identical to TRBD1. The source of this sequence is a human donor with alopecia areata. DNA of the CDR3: TGTGCCACCAGCAGGTCCCCGGGACAGGGAGAGACCCAGTACTTC. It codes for CATSRSPGQGETQYF.